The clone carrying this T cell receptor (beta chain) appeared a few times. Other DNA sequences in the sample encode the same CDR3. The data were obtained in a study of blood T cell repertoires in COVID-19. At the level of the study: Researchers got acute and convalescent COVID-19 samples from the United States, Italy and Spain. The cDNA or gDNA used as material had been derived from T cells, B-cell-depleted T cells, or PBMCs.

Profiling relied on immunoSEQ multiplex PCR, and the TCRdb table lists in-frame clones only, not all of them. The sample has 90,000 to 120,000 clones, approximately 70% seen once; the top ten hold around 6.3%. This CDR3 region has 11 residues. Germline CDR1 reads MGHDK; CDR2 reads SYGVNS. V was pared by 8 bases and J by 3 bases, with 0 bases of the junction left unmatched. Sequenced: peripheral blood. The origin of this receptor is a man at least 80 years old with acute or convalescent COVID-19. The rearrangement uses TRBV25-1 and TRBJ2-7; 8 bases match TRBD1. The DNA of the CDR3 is TGTGCCAGCGGACAGGGCTACGAGCAGTACTTC. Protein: CASGQGYEQYF.